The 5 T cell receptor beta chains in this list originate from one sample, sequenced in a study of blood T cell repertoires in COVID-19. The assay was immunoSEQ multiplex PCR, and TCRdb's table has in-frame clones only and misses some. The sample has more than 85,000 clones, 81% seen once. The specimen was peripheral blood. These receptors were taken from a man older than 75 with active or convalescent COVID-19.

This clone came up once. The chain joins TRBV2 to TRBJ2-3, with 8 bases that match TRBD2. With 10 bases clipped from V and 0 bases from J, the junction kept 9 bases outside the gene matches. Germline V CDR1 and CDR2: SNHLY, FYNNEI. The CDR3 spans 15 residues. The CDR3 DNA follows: TGTGCCACCCGGGGGGGTGTGTATAGCACAGATACGCAGTATTTT. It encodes CATRGGVYSTDTQYF.

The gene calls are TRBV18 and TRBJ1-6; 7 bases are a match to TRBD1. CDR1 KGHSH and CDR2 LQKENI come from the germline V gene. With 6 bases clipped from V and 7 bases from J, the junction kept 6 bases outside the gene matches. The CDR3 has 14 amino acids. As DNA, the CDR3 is TGTGCCAGCTCCCGACAGGGAGCGAATTCACCCCTCCACTTT. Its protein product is CASSRQGANSPLHF. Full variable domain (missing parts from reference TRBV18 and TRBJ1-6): NAGVMQNPRHLVRRRGQEARLRCSPMKGHSHVYWYRQLPEEGLKFMVYLQKENIIDESGMPKERFSAEFPKEGPSILRIQQVVRGDSAAYFCASSRQGANSPLHFGNGTRLTVT.

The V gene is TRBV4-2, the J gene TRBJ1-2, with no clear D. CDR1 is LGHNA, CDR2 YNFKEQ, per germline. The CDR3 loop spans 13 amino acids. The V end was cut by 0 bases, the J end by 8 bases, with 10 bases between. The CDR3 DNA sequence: TGTGCCAGCAGCCAAGATCAGTGGAGAGGCTACACCTTC. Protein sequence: CASSQDQWRGYTF.

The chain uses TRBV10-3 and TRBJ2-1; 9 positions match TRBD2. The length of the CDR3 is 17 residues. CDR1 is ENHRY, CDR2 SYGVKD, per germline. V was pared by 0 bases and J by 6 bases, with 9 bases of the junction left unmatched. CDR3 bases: TGTGCCATCAGTGAGTCGATAGTACTAGCGGGCCCCAATGAGCAGTTCTTC. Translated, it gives CAISESIVLAGPNEQFF.

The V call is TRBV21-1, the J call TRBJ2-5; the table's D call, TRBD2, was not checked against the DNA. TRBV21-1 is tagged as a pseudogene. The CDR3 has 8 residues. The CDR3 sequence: CASTAQYF. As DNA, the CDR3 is TGTGCCAGCACCGCCCAGTACTTC.